This TCR beta chain was sequenced during a study of shared clonotypes between healthy human individuals. Whole-study results and caveats: Across a handful of donors, naive CD4 shared roughly 5.2%, naive CD8 around 3.8%, memory CD4 2.3%, memory CD8 around 0.36%.

Naive CD8 cells lacked CD45RO, underwent positive selection for CCR7 and left out terminally differentiated effector memory CD45RA+ cells. At deep level, the assay was performed. Genomic DNA per cell subset filled all wells of several immunoSEQ plates. Profiling relied on immunoSEQ multiplex PCR, and the TCRdb table lists in-frame clones only, not all of them. The profile covers roughly 2,000,000 clones, with approximately 95% appearing a single time and more than 0.95% taken by the ten largest. To note about this clone: Its antigen remains unknown.

The CDR3 runs to 13 residues. Germline V lookup: CDR1 MNHEY, CDR2 SVGAGI. The V end lost 2 bases, the J end lost 6 bases, and 10 bases lay between the germline ends. The chain carries TRBV6-5 and TRBJ1-2; D is undetermined. The sample comprised naive CD8+ T cells sorted from blood. This receptor was taken from a man aged 18 to 29 in good health. The CDR3 is CASSYEPGDGYTF. DNA for the CDR3: TGTGCCAGCAGTTACGAGCCCGGGGATGGCTACACCTTC.